The TCR beta chain described here comes from a study of cytomegalovirus exposure and HLA in healthy donors (dated by TCRdb to 2016 to 2017). About the study as a whole: An earlier analysis of around 600 of the donors reported 250 to 350 Gb of sequence data and some 120 million unique TCR beta sequences from about 180 million T cells. The number of donors typed differed by locus, with about 629-630 for A, B, C, DRB1 and DQB1, roughly 520 for DQA1, 606 for DPA1, and around 460 for DPB1. On average, around 200,000 unique TCR beta nucleotide sequences were sequenced per donor among a few hundred genotyped donors of the cohort, with roughly a sixth of those sequences being non-productive. To predict cytomegalovirus infection status, the study combined high-throughput TCR immunosequencing, statistical association of individual TCRs with disease status, and machine learning. The T cell repertoires of around 670 subjects were profiled by immunosequencing and related to cytomegalovirus serostatus. Rather than using new phenotypic data, the later analysis identified candidate immune exposures from TCR beta sequences and from how often those sequences occurred across donors. Every discovery cohort repertoire had been produced on one sequencing platform. The study aimed to test whether signatures of past pathogen exposure could be identified by cataloging public T cell receptors. A later analysis re-analyzed previously published TCR beta repertoires from several hundred donors and added high-resolution HLA genotyping to study TCR occurrence patterns. An earlier analysis of around 540 of the donors applied high-throughput TCR beta sequencing to assess whether each TCR beta V gene segment acted as functional or pseudogenic. A separate validation cohort of about 110 different subjects was used in addition to the roughly 670-subject first cohort. Donor age, sex, ethnicity and CMV serostatus were collected together with the repertoire data. A later genetic analysis took genome-wide SNP genotypes for about 65% of the 666 donors and used that subset as a discovery cohort. Of the 300 to 400 genotyped donors, approximately 80% fell in the genetic ancestry cluster associated with self-reported Caucasian donors. About 330 gigabases of sequencing data and 70 million to 95 million unique TCR sequences made up an early release that covered approximately 620 HLA-typed donors. Roughly five DR-DQ haplotypes were handled as single units for association and clustering because linkage in the cohort was strong. HLA typing covered class I and class II loci at four-digit resolution.

Comment on this clone: What antigen it recognizes has not been identified. At the DNA level, this CDR3 is encoded by other sequences in the same sample as well.

Results the study describes overall, beyond this receptor: Only TCR beta chains were sequenced in this cohort, and the absence of alpha or paired-chain data limited detectable features. A total of around 150 TCR beta chains were listed by the study as associated with cytomegalovirus. According to a later analysis, parvovirus B19, influenza, CMV and Epstein-Barr virus appeared linked to several top co-occurrence clusters. It was suggested by the authors that the approach could potentially be generalized to other disease states and immunological phenotypes. A few of the identified cytomegalovirus-associated TCR beta chains were confirmed in vitro to be specific for cytomegalovirus antigens. According to a later analysis, most CMV-associated TCR beta chains appeared to be HLA-restricted, and the HLA associations seemed to be driven largely by CMV exposure. At a false discovery rate of 0.05, a later analysis linked roughly 17,000 TCR beta sequences to specific HLA alleles. In both the original and validation cohorts, the classifier was reported to diagnose cytomegalovirus status with high specificity and sensitivity. Immune exposure information for the cohort was limited to CMV serostatus. Compared with the approximately 710-donor mean, donors in an Asian-associated ancestry cluster had fewer N-insertions in productive TCRs, according to a later genetic analysis. When HLA alleles, especially DR and DQ, strongly co-occurred, attributing TCR associations to individual alleles was difficult. Because some donors lacked HLA typing at each locus, the association tests relied only on the typed subset. While some public TCRs were present in many individuals, most TCR sequences turned up only very rarely across donors. Some IMGT-functional V segments, including TRBV6-2 and TRBV6-3, could not be told apart with the 87-base-pair reads, so those segments were excluded. A further reported finding was that TCR beta sequences accurately predicted the HLA-A and HLA-B alleles for most subjects in the first cohort. Roughly uniform sequencing depth across donors was assumed in presence/absence analyses, although this assumption may not hold. A later analysis found that TCR association rates varied across HLA loci, with DRB1 alleles showing the most associated TCRs and HLA-C alleles the fewest. A later genetic analysis associated a missense DCLRE1C variant with V-gene and J-gene trimming of TCR beta chains, and an independent cohort replicated the association. In an earlier analysis of some 550 of the donors, most TCR beta V segments were observed in productive rearrangements about 90% or about 30% of the time, broadly matching IMGT annotations. In a later analysis, HLA-associated TCR beta chains showed more clonal expansion and lower generation probabilities than non-associated chains that were equally common. The earlier analysis of around 600 of the donors excluded seventeen rarely observed V segments, including chromosome 9 orphons, because counts were too low. A cluster of highly shared sequence variants was judged likely to represent a technical artifact of the sequencing pipeline. Correlated functional status among segregating V segments might reflect linkage disequilibrium, but an unknown experimental factor could not be ruled out.

The cohort was made up of 666 healthy bone marrow donors. At the time of sampling, every cohort member was nominally healthy, though immune exposures that went unrecorded were likely present. The donor was CMV seronegative and belonged to the group of more than 300 seronegative cohort members. Each donor provided a peripheral blood sample, and peripheral blood mononuclear cells were used for TCR beta sequencing. The Qiagen DNeasy Blood Extraction Kit was used to extract genomic DNA from the blood cell samples. The library was made by the immunoSEQ multiplex PCR assay. The multiplex PCR relied on a mix of 60 forward primers for TCR Vbeta segments and 13 reverse primers for TCR Jbeta segments. The CDR3 region of rearranged TCR beta genes was amplified from genomic DNA with a multiplex PCR assay. Amplified TCR beta libraries were sequenced as 87-base-pair reads on the Illumina HiSeq System. The authors' pipeline ran thus. Across the 600 to 700 repertoires, a later analysis counted tens of millions of unique TCR beta chains, approximately 12 million of which were shared by at least two donors. Raw reads were error-corrected and collapsed into unique sequences by a nearest-neighbor algorithm in which closely related sequences were merged to remove PCR and sequencing errors. CDR3 sequences were aligned to IMGT reference sequences to assign V, D and J gene segments. For a sequence to be retained, a match of at least six nucleotides was required to both a V gene segment and a J gene segment. A rearrangement counted as productive if the CDR3 had no stop codons and remained in frame with V and J, and every other rearrangement counted as non-productive. CDR3 was defined by IMGT convention, running from the second conserved V-encoded cysteine to the conserved J-encoded phenylalanine. Sequences without an unambiguous match to a single V gene segment were excluded from the earlier analysis of approximately 600 of the donors. In an earlier analysis of 587 of the donors, V segments were called functional above 56.7% productive rearrangements and were called segregating when the between-donor standard deviation exceeded 5%. A statistical classification framework was built for diagnosing cytomegalovirus status from the catalog of TCR beta chain sequences. A later analysis assigned V and J genes by comparing TCR nucleotide sequences with IMGT/GENE-DB human TR gene sequences. The TCRdist pipeline was used in a later analysis to assign CDR3 sequences and most-parsimonious VDJ recombination scenarios. In a later analysis, each TCR beta chain was defined by its CDR3 amino acid sequence together with its V-gene family, and reads lacking a unique V-gene family were excluded. As a way to deal with suspected cross-contamination and a sequencing artifact, a later analysis dropped over 550 nucleotide sequences that were highly shared and had low generation probability. In a later analysis, a clonal expansion index was calculated for each public chain from normalized within-repertoire ranks of inferred template counts. In a later analysis, generation probabilities were computed with a VDJ recombination model fitted to out-of-frame rearrangements, and the resulting probabilities were checked against IGoR. A later analysis scored TCR-TCR, TCR-HLA and TCR-CMV co-occurrence with hypergeometric tests, applying a repertoire-size bias correction to TCR pairs. In a later analysis, false discovery rates were estimated by permuting HLA or CMV assignments 20 times. In a later analysis, co-occurring TCRs were grouped with DBSCAN, and TCRdist sequence similarity was added when clustering was performed within HLA-allele-positive subsets. Repertoires with fewer than 30,000 or more than 120,000 public chains were left out of co-occurrence clustering, as were about five repertoires with anomalous nucleotide sharing. In its TCRdb copy, this immuneACCESS table keeps in-frame sequences only and misses some clones. Where compared with another copy, unresolved V genes explain less than half of these, and the others have no known cause. That table is the source of V, J and clone size, and D and trimming were worked out from the DNA. The sample has tens of thousands of clones on record. The top ten clones comprise 6.5% to 8.5% of the sample.

Looking up the germline V gene yields CDR1 MNHEY and CDR2 SVGAGI. Counted from cysteine to phenylalanine, this CDR3 has 13 amino acids. This entry keeps only the CDR3 DNA: 39 bases, framed from base 1. V is reduced by 7 bases and J by 4 bases, leaving a spacing of 13 bases between them. This chain is built from TRBV6-5 and TRBJ1-2; the D gene cannot be resolved reliably. This TCR was recovered from a woman aged 40 to 50 in good health and CMV-seronegative. Material: PBMCs. The CDR3 reads as follows: CASTPGSGYGYTF. The nucleotide sequence reads TGTGCCAGCACACCCGGGTCGGGCTATGGCTACACCTTC.